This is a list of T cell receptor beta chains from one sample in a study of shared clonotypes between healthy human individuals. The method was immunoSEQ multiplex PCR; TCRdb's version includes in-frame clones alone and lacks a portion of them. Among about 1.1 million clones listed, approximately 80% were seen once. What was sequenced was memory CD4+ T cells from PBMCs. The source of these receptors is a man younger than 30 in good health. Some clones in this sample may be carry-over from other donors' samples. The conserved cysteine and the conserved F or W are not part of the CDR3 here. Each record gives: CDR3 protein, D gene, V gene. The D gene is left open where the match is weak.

cdr3_aa: ASSLVDRGFAGYT
d_call: TRBD1
v_call: TRBV5-5

cdr3_aa: ASSFGGAIINYGYT
d_call: -
v_call: TRBV28

cdr3_aa: ASSLGEDATRNEQF
d_call: -
v_call: TRBV7-6

cdr3_aa: AWIGLKLLPNTEAF
d_call: -
v_call: TRBV30

cdr3_aa: ASSLVGGSYEQY
d_call: TRBD2
v_call: TRBV6-6

cdr3_aa: ASSLYQGPETQY
d_call: -
v_call: TRBV5-1

cdr3_aa: ASSMDRYEQY
d_call: -
v_call: TRBV2

cdr3_aa: AISGGTGGYEQY
d_call: TRBD1
v_call: TRBV10-3

cdr3_aa: ASSLELAGEGEQY
d_call: TRBD2
v_call: TRBV5-1

cdr3_aa: ASSLSVRGSYEQY
d_call: -
v_call: TRBV5-5

cdr3_aa: ASSFLDSGNEKLF
d_call: -
v_call: TRBV28

cdr3_aa: ASSGTQGAGANVLT
d_call: TRBD1
v_call: TRBV25-1

cdr3_aa: ASSLGGRPHEQF
d_call: TRBD2
v_call: TRBV5-4

cdr3_aa: ASTPTEGLNQPQH
d_call: -
v_call: TRBV28

cdr3_aa: ASSLGLAVNNEQF
d_call: TRBD2
v_call: TRBV27

cdr3_aa: ASSGGRSGANVLT
d_call: -
v_call: TRBV9

cdr3_aa: ASGASRTGTIY
d_call: -
v_call: TRBV5-6

cdr3_aa: ASSVRPGAEDTQY
d_call: -
v_call: TRBV6-4

cdr3_aa: ASREPGSRYGELF
d_call: -
v_call: TRBV6-1

cdr3_aa: ASSSNPGLAGGVGSVGWETQY
d_call: TRBD2
v_call: TRBV28

cdr3_aa: ASSLNMADTQY
d_call: -
v_call: TRBV18

cdr3_aa: ASSLDGFSNYGYT
d_call: -
v_call: TRBV5-4

cdr3_aa: ASRTNELAGANEQF
d_call: TRBD2
v_call: TRBV28

cdr3_aa: ASSQVLGTGDADTQY
d_call: TRBD1
v_call: TRBV4-1

cdr3_aa: SALRGETQY
d_call: -
v_call: TRBV20-1

cdr3_aa: SVDRAAGVGGYT
d_call: -
v_call: TRBV29-1

cdr3_aa: ASSPGGGLAGGELF
d_call: TRBD2
v_call: TRBV7-6

cdr3_aa: ASSFPPPEMNEQF
d_call: -
v_call: TRBV28

cdr3_aa: ASSIPTAASTDTQY
d_call: -
v_call: TRBV9

cdr3_aa: ASSPTTGTGRNEQF
d_call: -
v_call: TRBV7-9

cdr3_aa: ASSLAGQGDQPQH
d_call: TRBD1
v_call: TRBV5-1

cdr3_aa: ASSQGRRETQY
d_call: -
v_call: TRBV19

cdr3_aa: ASSFSVNTEAF
d_call: -
v_call: TRBV11-3

cdr3_aa: ASSTAPGGSAF
d_call: -
v_call: TRBV19

cdr3_aa: ASSIGAAETF
d_call: -
v_call: TRBV19

cdr3_aa: ASSPSGTGGFYEQY
d_call: TRBD1
v_call: TRBV19

cdr3_aa: ASSEVVSSYEQY
d_call: -
v_call: TRBV2

cdr3_aa: ASSSQLQGKEETQY
d_call: TRBD1
v_call: TRBV4-1

cdr3_aa: AWSQGAKNIQY
d_call: -
v_call: TRBV30

cdr3_aa: ATSRDRHRNQPQH
d_call: -
v_call: TRBV15

cdr3_aa: ASSLAGGVDTQY
d_call: TRBD2
v_call: TRBV28

cdr3_aa: ATIMAGAIAGELF
d_call: -
v_call: TRBV28

cdr3_aa: ASSPSLLADNEQF
d_call: TRBD2
v_call: TRBV6-1

cdr3_aa: ASSLLGSGTYYYEQY
d_call: TRBD2
v_call: TRBV27

cdr3_aa: ASSAGAFQY
d_call: -
v_call: TRBV28

cdr3_aa: AWSVNIGGGAQH
d_call: -
v_call: TRBV30

cdr3_aa: ASSATGTAYGYT
d_call: -
v_call: TRBV18

cdr3_aa: ASVQGLEGYT
d_call: TRBD1
v_call: TRBV6-1